The source of this T cell receptor beta chain is a study of response to subunit inactivated influenza vaccine. TCRdb analysed the RT-PCR reads with MiXCR anew, one entry per CDR3 protein. The table records 450,000 to 550,000 distinct CDR3 sequences, less than 30% of them present only once. CDR1 MNHEY and CDR2 SVGEGT come from the germline V gene. Trimming took 5 bases from V and 6 from J, leaving 5 bases between them. The CDR3 sequence is 12 residues long. Notes on the study in general: After each seasonal influenza vaccination, few new T cells are recruited, the authors suggested.

This clonotype was detected only a few times. Its antigen remains unidentified. The sequenced sample was CD4+ T cells sorted from PBMCs, obtained roughly 5 days after vaccination. The sequence derives from a man aged 50 to 59 who received an inactivated influenza vaccine. The chain couples TRBV6-2 or TRBV6-3 to TRBJ2-6; unclear D gene. CDR3 protein: CASSLQANVLTF. The CDR3 coding sequence is TGTGCCAGCAGTCTACAGGCCAACGTCCTGACTTTC.